This note documents a single T cell receptor (beta chain) sequence. Its antigen is currently unknown. 5'RACE primed at constant segments yielded TCR alpha and TCR beta cDNA libraries bearing sample barcodes and UMIs. TCRdb called the 5' RACE reads again in MiXCR, with one record for every CDR3 protein. The sample carries about 210,000 distinct CDR3 sequences, roughly 30% recorded once. These data are taken from a study of T-cell memory formation after mild COVID-19. The study's findings and limits: Clones that contracted from day 15 to 85 had balanced CD4/CD8; later expanders were CD4+ biased. Several responding clones turned up in pre-infection memory, indicating that cross-reactive memory may have taken part. Researchers could not confirm that second-wave clones peaking on day 37 targeted SARS-CoV-2.

Trimming took off 3 bases at V and 10 bases at J, with 10 bases between the two ends. CDR1 is MDHEN and CDR2 is SYDVKM in the germline V gene. CDR3 length: 12 amino acids. This chain uses TRBV28 with TRBJ2-1; D is uncertain. The TCR originated in an adult woman who had mild COVID-19 (a few samples of this study predate the infection). Cell type and time point are not known. Sequenced: PBMCs or a T cell subset sorted from them (not recorded which). The CDR3: CASSFLTFEQFF. As DNA, the CDR3 is TGTGCCAGCAGTTTCTTAACGTTCGAGCAGTTCTTC.